This TCR beta chain was recorded in a study of cytomegalovirus exposure and HLA in healthy donors. Remarks on this clone: The antigen is not known.

Findings and caveats of the study: Roughly uniform depth of sequencing across donors was assumed in presence/absence analyses. In a later analysis, TCR association rates varied by HLA locus: DRB1 most, HLA-C fewest.

The CDR3 is made up of 13 amino acids. Germline V gives CDR1 SGHTS, CDR2 YDEGEE. Trimming stripped 0 bases from V and 7 bases from J, with 10 bases between. The study ran its PCR with 60 Vbeta and 13 Jbeta primers. Generated by immunoSEQ multiplex PCR, the TCRdb table keeps only in-frame clones and is missing some. Of roughly 110,000 clones listed, more than 65% were seen once; the top ten hold 4.2%. The specimen was PBMCs. The clonotype was recovered from a male donor in good health and CMV-seronegative. The chain joins TRBV5-8 to TRBJ1-2; possible D gene TRBD1, 5 bases. CDR3 nucleotide sequence: TGTGCCAGCAGCTTGGGATGGGGCGCTGGCTACACCTTC. Protein sequence: CASSLGWGAGYTF.